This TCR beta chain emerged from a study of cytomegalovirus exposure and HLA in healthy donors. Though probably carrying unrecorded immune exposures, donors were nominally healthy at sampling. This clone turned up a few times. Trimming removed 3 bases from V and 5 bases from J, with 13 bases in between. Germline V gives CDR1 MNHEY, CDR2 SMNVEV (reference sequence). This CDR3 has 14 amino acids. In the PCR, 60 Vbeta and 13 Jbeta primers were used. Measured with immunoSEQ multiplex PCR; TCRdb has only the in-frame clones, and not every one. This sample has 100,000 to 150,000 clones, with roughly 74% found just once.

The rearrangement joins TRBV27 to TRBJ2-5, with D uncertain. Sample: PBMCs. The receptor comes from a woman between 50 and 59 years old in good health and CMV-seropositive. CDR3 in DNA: TGTGCCAGCAGTTTTACAACTAATGGCGAGACCCAGTACTTC. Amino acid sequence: CASSFTTNGETQYF.